This T cell receptor (beta chain) originates from a study of read filtering for tumor transcriptome and immune sequencing. About the study: Patients were some 16 male and 11 to 15 female, mean age 65.9 years, range roughly 47 to 80.

Sampling of bone marrow took place during active disease in every patient. V was shortened by 2 bases and J by 7 bases, with 15 bases between the two germline ends. This CDR3 is built from 14 residues. From germline, CDR1 is DFQATT and CDR2 SNEGSKA (reference sequence). The library was built from about 400 ng RNA with molecular barcoded adaptors for alpha/delta and beta/gamma chains. One entry per CDR3 protein, called by TCRdb with MiXCR from the reads. The data hold approximately 150,000 distinct CDR3 sequences, with approximately 13% observed a single time. This clonotype was detected ten times or more.

The sample taken for sequencing was a population of CD138-negative cells sorted from bone marrow. The source of this sequence is a donor aged 40 or older with multiple myeloma. This chain joins TRBV20-1 and TRBJ2-1; the D gene is possibly TRBD2 (5 bases). Here the CDR3 DNA reads TGCAGTGCTAGAACGGAGGTCCCCGGTAATGAGCAGTTCTTC. This translates into CSARTEVPGNEQFF.